This passage covers 17 T cell receptor beta chains from one sample sequenced in a study of shared clonotypes between healthy human individuals. CD8 cells regarded as naive lacked CD45RO, were positively chosen for CCR7, and omitted terminally differentiated effector memory CD45RA+ cells. The assay was immunoSEQ multiplex PCR, and TCRdb's table has in-frame clones only and misses some. The sample has 2 million to 2.5 million clones, over 85% seen once; the top ten hold 1% to 1.3%. Sequenced sample: naive CD8+ T cells sorted from blood. Every receptor here comes from a man in his late teens or twenties in good health.

This clone was seen once. This sequence joins TRBV9 and TRBJ2-3; tentatively, D is TRBD2 (6 bases). This CDR3 is built from 16 residues. V lost 0 bases to trimming and J lost 0 bases, with 11 bases between them. Germline lookup yields CDR1 SGDLS and CDR2 YYNGEE. In DNA, the CDR3 is TGTGCCAGCAGCGTAGGAGTAGCGGTGAGCACAGATACGCAGTATTTT. Translating it yields CASSVGVAVSTDTQYF.

On this clone itself: This sample also contains other DNA sequences that code for the same CDR3. The V call is TRBV5-1, the J call TRBJ1-1; D gene uncertain. The CDR3 consists of 14 residues. Germline V gene lookup returns CDR1 SGHRS and CDR2 YFSETQ. Deletions cut 0 bases from V and 4 bases from J, with 10 bases between. CDR3 sequence: CASSLDSGVTEAFF. The CDR3 DNA reads as TGCGCCAGCAGCTTGGACAGCGGGGTCACTGAAGCTTTCTTT.

The CDR3 sequence is CASSLDKSEFWGYTF. The CDR3 nucleotides read TGTGCCAGCAGCTTGGACAAGAGTGAATTTTGGGGCTACACCTTC. This chain connects TRBV9 to TRBJ1-2; the D gene is possibly TRBD1 (5 bases). The V gene lost 4 bases and the J gene lost 8 bases, with 21 bases spanning the gap. CDR1 is SGDLS, CDR2 YYNGEE, per germline. The CDR3 has 15 residues.

This clone was seen a single time. CDR3 amino acids: CASSLGPGVKETQYF. In DNA, the CDR3 is TGTGCCAGCAGCTTAGGCCCTGGGGTAAAAGAGACCCAGTACTTC. The J gene is TRBJ2-5, the V gene TRBV13; D call uncertain. Germline V gene data show CDR1 as PRHDT and CDR2 as FYEKMQ (reference sequence). This CDR3 spans 15 amino acids. Trimming pared 0 bases from V and 3 bases from J, leaving 11 bases between.

The chain carries TRBV28 and TRBJ2-2, with D perhaps given as TRBD1 or TRBD2 (5 bases each). CDR1 is MDHEN and CDR2 is SYDVKM in the germline V gene. With 3 bases removed from V and 3 bases from J, the gap between germline ends came to 11 bases. CDR3 length: 15 amino acids. CDR3 coding DNA: TGTGCCAGCAGTTTGAGAGGGGACGACACCGGGGAGCTGTTTTTT. Its protein product is CASSLRGDDTGELFF.

The chain uses TRBV6-5 and TRBJ2-1, with TRBD1 matching 7 bases. J gave up 5 bases and V 8 bases, and 12 bases lay outside the gene matches. The CDR3 covers 15 residues. Per the germline V gene, CDR1 is MNHEY and CDR2 is SVGAGI. The CDR3, as DNA: TGTGCCAGCGGACGACGACAGGGCCTGCACAATGAGCAGTTCTTC. This sequence encodes CASGRRQGLHNEQFF.

Regarding this clone: The same CDR3 is also encoded by other DNA sequences in this sample. The chain uses TRBV11-2 and TRBJ2-7; 7 nucleotides line up with TRBD2. J lost 3 bases, V lost 1 base, and 3 bases had no gene match. Germline V gene lookup returns CDR1 SGHAT and CDR2 FQNNGV. This CDR3 has 14 amino acids. This chain's CDR3 is CASSLGGGGYEQYF. The CDR3 nucleotides read TGTGCCAGCAGCTTAGGAGGCGGGGGCTACGAGCAGTACTTC.

With regard to this clone: With a much larger clone just one base away, this may be a read error. This chain connects TRBV7-8 to TRBJ2-1; 10 bases fit TRBD1. The junction had 2 bases not matched to a gene; V was cut back by 4 bases and J by 2 bases. Per the germline V gene, CDR1 is SGHVS and CDR2 is FQNEAQ. The CDR3 sequence is 15 residues long. The CDR3 sequence: CASSSGTGAYNEQFF. The CDR3 coding sequence is TGTGCCAGCAGCTCCGGGACAGGGGCCTACAATGAGCAGTTCTTC.

The CDR3 DNA follows: TGCGCCAGCAGCCAAGTATGGGGACAGATTACAGTCTACAATGAGCAGTTCTTC. Amino acids: CASSQVWGQITVYNEQFF. The V gene is TRBV4-1, the J gene TRBJ2-1; 7 nucleotides align to TRBD1. J gave up 3 bases and V 1 base, and 12 bases lay outside the gene matches. This CDR3 has 18 amino acids. Germline V gene sequence: CDR1 MGHRA, CDR2 YSYEKL.

The chain employs TRBV5-1 and TRBJ2-2, with no clear D. CDR3 size: 13 residues. Deletions cut 0 bases from V and 5 bases from J, with 5 bases between. Per germline, CDR1 SGHRS and CDR2 YFSETQ. The CDR3 reads CASSLVETGELFF. Here the CDR3 DNA reads TGCGCCAGCAGCTTGGTGGAGACCGGGGAGCTGTTTTTT.

This clone has a single count. The chain links TRBV11-2 to TRBJ2-2; no firm D call. The V end was cut by 5 bases, the J end by 3 bases, with 13 bases between. This CDR3 comprises 15 residues. In germline, CDR1 is SGHAT, CDR2 FQNNGV. CDR3 region: CASSHTVQYTGELFF. The DNA for the CDR3 is TGTGCCAGCAGCCACACGGTGCAGTACACCGGGGAGCTGTTTTTT.

As concerns this clone: The identical CDR3 is also encoded by other nucleotide sequences in the sample. This chain uses TRBV4-3 with TRBJ2-3; TRBD2 aligns across 11 bases. The ends lost 0 bases at V and 4 bases at J; junction bases unmatched: 3. CDR3 length: 16 residues. In germline, CDR1 is LGHNA, CDR2 YSLEER. The CDR3: CASSQELAGVADTQYF. CDR3 DNA: TGCGCCAGCAGCCAAGAACTAGCGGGAGTGGCAGATACGCAGTATTTT.

This chain links TRBV25-1 with TRBJ2-5, with D hard to call. The CDR3 sequence is 14 residues long. Per germline, CDR1 MGHDK and CDR2 SYGVNS. The germline V and J ends were trimmed by 10 bases and 3 bases, with 18 bases remaining between them. CDR3 bases: TGTGCCACCACGGATCGAGACACGGAAGAGACCCAGTACTTC. It translates to CATTDRDTEETQYF. The whole variable domain, filled in from reference TRBV25-1 and TRBJ2-5, reads EADIYQTPRYLVIGTGKKITLECSQTMGHDKMYWYQQDPGMELHLIHYSYGVNSTEKGDLSSESTVSRIRTEHFPLTLESARPSHTSQYLCATTDRDTEETQYFGPGTRLLVL.

The V gene is TRBV5-8, the J gene TRBJ2-7; D is tentatively TRBD1 or TRBD2 (5 bases each). V lost 7 bases and J 0 bases, leaving 11 bases between the germline ends. This CDR3 region has 13 residues. From germline, CDR1 is SGHTS and CDR2 YDEGEE. The CDR3 reads CASGDRSSYEQYF. CDR3 DNA: TGTGCCAGCGGGGACCGAAGCTCCTACGAGCAGTACTTC.

This sequence joins TRBV28 and TRBJ1-1; 9 nucleotides match TRBD1. The CDR3 is 14 residues long. Germline trimming cut 5 bases from V and 6 bases from J; bases unmatched to any gene: 7. Germline lookup yields CDR1 MDHEN and CDR2 SYDVKM. The CDR3 loop is CASSPRDRESEAFF. In nucleotides, the CDR3 is TGTGCCAGCAGTCCCCGGGACAGGGAGTCTGAAGCTTTCTTT.

V and J are TRBV25-1 and TRBJ2-1, with TRBD2 matching over 7 bases. Losses at the gene ends were 6 bases for V and 0 bases for J; bases not matched to a gene: 5. This CDR3 comprises 15 residues. The germline gives CDR1 MGHDK, CDR2 SYGVNS. The CDR3 coding sequence is TGTGCCAGCAGCCCATTAGCGGGCTCCTACAATGAGCAGTTCTTC. Residues: CASSPLAGSYNEQFF.

This clone was counted only a few times. The chain carries TRBV2 and TRBJ2-7; D may be TRBD2 (5 bases). Trimming took 0 bases from V and 6 from J, leaving 6 bases between them. This CDR3 spans 12 amino acids. Germline assignment: CDR1 SNHLY and CDR2 FYNNEI. The CDR3 reads CASSEARAEQYF. The CDR3 DNA reads TGTGCCAGCAGTGAAGCGCGGGCCGAGCAGTACTTC.